This T cell receptor (beta chain) emerged from a study of T cell repertoires in cytomegalovirus infection. The wider study: It was the public TCR beta signatures that indicated both CMV infection and matching HLA type.

The germline V gene encodes CDR1 SGHTA and CDR2 FQGTGA. Deletions cut 2 bases from V and 4 bases from J, with 8 bases between. There are 13 residues in the CDR3. General observations from the study: Cumulative frequency (of public TCR beta family members) identified carriers of CMV plus the relevant HLA. HLA-C-restricted CMV clonotypes gave the most frequent clonotype in two of eight donors.

This clonotype has at least ten counts. Its antigen is not known. Via MiXCR, TCRdb re-called the reads, giving one row per CDR3 protein. The data show some 97,000 distinct CDR3 sequences, more than 20% seen once. This receptor was obtained from a human donor in good health (CMV status not recorded). Some clones in this sample may be carry-over from other donors' samples. The gene calls are TRBV7-3 and TRBJ1-1; D not resolved. The sample consisted of CD8+ T cells from PBMCs. CDR3 coding DNA: TGTGCCAGCAGCTTAGGTTCTGGCACTGAAGCTTTCTTT. It encodes CASSLGSGTEAFF.